This note documents a single T cell receptor beta chain sequence. Profiling relied on immunoSEQ multiplex PCR, and the TCRdb table lists in-frame clones only, not all of them. The data show fewer than 250,000 clones, 80% to 90% seen once. The data were taken from a study of blood T cell repertoires in COVID-19. The clonotype comes from a middle-aged woman with active or convalescent COVID-19. The sequencing sample was made of peripheral blood.

The CDR3 spells CASSPLEGMAGANVLTF. The CDR3 DNA follows: TGTGCCAGCAGCCCTCTGGAGGGTATGGCTGGGGCCAACGTCCTGACTTTC. The rearrangement joins TRBV5-8 to TRBJ2-6, with D tentatively TRBD2 (6 bases). The V gene lost 4 bases and the J gene lost 2 bases, with 16 bases spanning the gap. CDR1 and CDR2 (germline): SGHTS, YDEGEE. The CDR3 totals 17 residues.